The T cell receptor beta chain described here comes from a study of blood T cell repertoires in COVID-19. The wider study: The samples span acute and convalescent COVID-19 from the United States, Italy and Spain. From T cells, B-cell-depleted T cells, or PBMCs came the material, which was cDNA or gDNA.

The CDR3 runs to 16 residues. J was trimmed by 0 bases and V by 4 bases; bases with no gene match: 3. Germline CDR1 and CDR2: SGHKS and YYEKEE (reference sequence). As handled by the study authors: Reference gene primer amplification in the assay estimated nucleated cell counts. Profiling relied on immunoSEQ multiplex PCR, and the TCRdb table lists in-frame clones only, not all of them. V, J and clone size are those of that table, while D and trimming were read from the DNA. This sample carries 60,000 or so clones, less than 90% of them seen once, and the ten largest clones take 8% to 9%. The sample taken for sequencing was peripheral blood. The chain is built from TRBV5-5 and TRBJ2-2; TRBD2 agrees at 10 bases. The source of this sequence is a woman aged 70-85 years with active COVID-19. The CDR3 region is CASSIGLAANTGELFF. The CDR3 region has the DNA TGTGCCAGCAGCATCGGACTAGCGGCGAACACCGGGGAGCTGTTTTTT.